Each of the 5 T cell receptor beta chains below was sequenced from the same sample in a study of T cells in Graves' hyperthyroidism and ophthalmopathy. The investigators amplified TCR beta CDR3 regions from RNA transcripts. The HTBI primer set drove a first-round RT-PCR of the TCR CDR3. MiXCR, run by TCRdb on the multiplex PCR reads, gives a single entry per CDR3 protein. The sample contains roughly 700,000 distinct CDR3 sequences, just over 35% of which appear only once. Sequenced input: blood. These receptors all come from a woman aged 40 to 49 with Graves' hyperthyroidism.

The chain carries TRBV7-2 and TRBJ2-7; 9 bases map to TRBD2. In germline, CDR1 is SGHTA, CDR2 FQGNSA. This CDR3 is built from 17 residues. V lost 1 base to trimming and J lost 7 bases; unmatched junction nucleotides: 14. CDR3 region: CASSLVLAGTLFNEQYF. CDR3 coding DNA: TGTGCCAGCAGCTTAGTTCTAGCGGGGACTCTCTTCAATGAGCAGTACTTC.

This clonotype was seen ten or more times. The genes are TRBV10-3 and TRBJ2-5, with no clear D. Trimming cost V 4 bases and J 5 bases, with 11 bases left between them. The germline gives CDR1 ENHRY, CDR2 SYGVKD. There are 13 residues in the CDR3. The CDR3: CAISGLFGETQYF. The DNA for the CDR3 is TGTGCCATCAGTGGTCTTTTCGGGGAGACCCAGTACTTC.

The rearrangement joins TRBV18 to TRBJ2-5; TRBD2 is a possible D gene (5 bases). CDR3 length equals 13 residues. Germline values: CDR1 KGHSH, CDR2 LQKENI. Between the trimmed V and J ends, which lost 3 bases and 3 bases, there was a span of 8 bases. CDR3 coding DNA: TGTGCCAGCTCACCCGGGGTGGAAGAGACCCAGTACTTC. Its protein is CASSPGVEETQYF.

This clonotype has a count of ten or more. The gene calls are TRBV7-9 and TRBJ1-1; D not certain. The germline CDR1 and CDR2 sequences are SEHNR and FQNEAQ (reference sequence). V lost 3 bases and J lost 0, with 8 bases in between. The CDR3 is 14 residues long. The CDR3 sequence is CASSFGKLNTEAFF. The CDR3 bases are TGTGCCAGCAGCTTTGGCAAATTGAACACTGAAGCTTTCTTT.

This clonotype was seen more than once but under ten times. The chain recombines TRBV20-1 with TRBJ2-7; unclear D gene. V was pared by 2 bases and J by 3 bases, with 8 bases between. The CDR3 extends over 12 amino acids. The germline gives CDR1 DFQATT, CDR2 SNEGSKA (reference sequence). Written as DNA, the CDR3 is TGCAGTGCTAGACCAGGAATCTACGAGCAGTACTTC. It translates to CSARPGIYEQYF.